The sample holds one count of the clone carrying this T cell receptor beta chain. PCR involved 60 Vbeta and 13 Jbeta primers. Using immunoSEQ multiplex PCR, the repertoire was profiled, and TCRdb retains in-frame clones only, with some absent. In the table there are some 150,000 clones, approximately 72% of which are singletons. The sample belongs to a study of cytomegalovirus exposure and HLA in healthy donors. The germline V gene encodes CDR1 LNHDA and CDR2 SQIVND (reference sequence). The CDR3 consists of 16 residues. The ends were cut back, 5 bases at V and 1 base at J, with 17 bases in the middle.

The chain couples TRBV19 to TRBJ1-1; D is possibly TRBD1 (6 bases). Material: PBMCs. The receptor was isolated from a human donor in good health. CDR3 coding DNA: TGTGCCAGTAGTGTTACAGGGAGCTGGGGGAACACTGAAGCTTTCTTT. Translation: CASSVTGSWGNTEAFF. Full variable domain (outside the CDR3, taken from reference TRBV19 and TRBJ1-1): DGGITQSPKYLFRKEGQNVTLSCEQNLNHDAMYWYRQDPGQGLRLIYYSQIVNDFQKGDIAEGYSVSREKKESFPLTVTSAQKNPTAFYLCASSVTGSWGNTEAFFGQGTRLTVV.